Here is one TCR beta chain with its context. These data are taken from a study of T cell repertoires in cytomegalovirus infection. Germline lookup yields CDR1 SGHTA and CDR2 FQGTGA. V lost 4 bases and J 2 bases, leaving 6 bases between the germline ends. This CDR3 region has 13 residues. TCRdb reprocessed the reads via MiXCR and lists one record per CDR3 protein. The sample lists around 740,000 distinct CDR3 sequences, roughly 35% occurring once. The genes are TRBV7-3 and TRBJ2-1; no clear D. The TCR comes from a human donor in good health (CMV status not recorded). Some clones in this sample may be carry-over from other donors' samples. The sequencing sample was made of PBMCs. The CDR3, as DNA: TGTGCCAGCAGCTCATACCCCTACAATGAGCAGTTCTTC. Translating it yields CASSSYPYNEQFF.